This T cell receptor (beta chain) was recovered during a study of CD8 T cells in Susac syndrome. Points on this clonotype: No antigen is known for it.

This CDR3 spans 13 amino acids. Germline V gene sequence: CDR1 MNHNS, CDR2 SASEGT. The V end lost 5 bases, the J end lost 3 bases, and 8 bases lay between the germline ends. Study outcomes and limitations: Repertoires of Susac syndrome CD4+ T cells lacked clonal expansion.

RNA totalling roughly 0.45 to 1 ug underwent reverse transcription with random hexamers. Each CDR3 protein gets one entry after TCRdb re-called the immunoSEQ multiplex PCR reads with MiXCR. The table lists 160,000 or so distinct CDR3 sequences, roughly 92% of them singletons, with 0.12% in the top ten. The chain recombines TRBV6-1 with TRBJ1-3, with a possible D match to TRBD1 (5 bases). The TCR sequence derives from a human donor with Susac syndrome. Input material: CD4+ T cells from PBMCs. The CDR3 reads CASSLRGGNTIYF. Written as DNA, the CDR3 is TGTGCCAGCAGTTTGAGGGGTGGAAACACCATATATTTT.